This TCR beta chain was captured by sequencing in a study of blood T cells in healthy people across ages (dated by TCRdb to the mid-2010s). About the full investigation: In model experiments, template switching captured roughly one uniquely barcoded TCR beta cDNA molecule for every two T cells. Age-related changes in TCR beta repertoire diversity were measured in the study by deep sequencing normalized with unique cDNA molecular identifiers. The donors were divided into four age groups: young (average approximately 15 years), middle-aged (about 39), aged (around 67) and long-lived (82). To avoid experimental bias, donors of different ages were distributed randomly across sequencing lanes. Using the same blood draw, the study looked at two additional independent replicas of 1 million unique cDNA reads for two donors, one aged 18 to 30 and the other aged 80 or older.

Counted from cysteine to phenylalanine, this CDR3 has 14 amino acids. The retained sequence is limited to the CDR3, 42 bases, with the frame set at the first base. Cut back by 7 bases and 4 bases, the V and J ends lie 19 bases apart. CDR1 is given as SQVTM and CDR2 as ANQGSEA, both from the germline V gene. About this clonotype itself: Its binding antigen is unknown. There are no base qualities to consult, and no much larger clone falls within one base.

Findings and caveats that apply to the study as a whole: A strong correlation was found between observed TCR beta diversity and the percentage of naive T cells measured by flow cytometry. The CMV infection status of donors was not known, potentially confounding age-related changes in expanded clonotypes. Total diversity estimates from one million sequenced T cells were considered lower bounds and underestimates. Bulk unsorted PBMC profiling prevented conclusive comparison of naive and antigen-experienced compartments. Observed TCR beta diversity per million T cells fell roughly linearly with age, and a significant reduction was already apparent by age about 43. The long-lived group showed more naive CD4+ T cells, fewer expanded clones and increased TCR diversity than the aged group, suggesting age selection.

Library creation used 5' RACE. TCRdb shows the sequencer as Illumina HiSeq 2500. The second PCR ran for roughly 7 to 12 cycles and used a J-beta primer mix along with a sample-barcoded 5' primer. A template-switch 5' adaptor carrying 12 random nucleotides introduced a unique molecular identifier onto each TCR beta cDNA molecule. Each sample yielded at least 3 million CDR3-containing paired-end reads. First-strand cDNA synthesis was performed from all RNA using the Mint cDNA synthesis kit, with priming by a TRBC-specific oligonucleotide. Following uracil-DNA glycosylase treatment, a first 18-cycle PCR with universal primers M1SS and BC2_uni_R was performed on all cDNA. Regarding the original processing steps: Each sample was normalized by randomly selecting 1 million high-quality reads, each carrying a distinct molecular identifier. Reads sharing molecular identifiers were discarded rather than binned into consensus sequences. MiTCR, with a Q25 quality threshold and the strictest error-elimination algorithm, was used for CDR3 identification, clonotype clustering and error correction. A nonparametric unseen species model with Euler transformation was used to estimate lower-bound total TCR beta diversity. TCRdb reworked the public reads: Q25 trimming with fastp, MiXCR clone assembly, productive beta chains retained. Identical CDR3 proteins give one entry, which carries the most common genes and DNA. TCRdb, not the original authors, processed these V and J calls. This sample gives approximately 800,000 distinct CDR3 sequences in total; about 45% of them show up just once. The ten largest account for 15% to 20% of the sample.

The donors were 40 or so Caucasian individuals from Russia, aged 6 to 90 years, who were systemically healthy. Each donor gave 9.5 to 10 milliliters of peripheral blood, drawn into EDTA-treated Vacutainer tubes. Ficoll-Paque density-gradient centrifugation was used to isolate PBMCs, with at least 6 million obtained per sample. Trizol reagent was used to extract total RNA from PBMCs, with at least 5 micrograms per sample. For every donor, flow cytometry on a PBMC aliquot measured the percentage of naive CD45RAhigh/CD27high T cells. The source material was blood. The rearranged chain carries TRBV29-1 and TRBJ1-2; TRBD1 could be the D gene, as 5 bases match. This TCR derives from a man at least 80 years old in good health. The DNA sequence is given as TGCAGCGCCGAAAGGGCAGGGTCTGGCTATGGCTACACCTTC. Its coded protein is CSAERAGSGYGYTF. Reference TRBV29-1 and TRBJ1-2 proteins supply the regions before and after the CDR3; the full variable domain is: SAVISQKPSRDICQRGTSLTIQCQVDSQVTMMFWYRQQPGQSLTLIATANQGSEATYESGFVIDKFPISRPNLTFSTLTVSNMSPEDSSIYLCSAERAGSGYGYTFGSGTRLTVV.